The TCR beta chain described here comes from a study of blood T cell repertoires in COVID-19. About the research overall: The analysed material was cDNA or gDNA that came from T cells, B-cell-depleted T cells, or PBMCs.

Authors' processing steps: Scientists estimated how many nucleated cells there were by amplifying reference gene primers. Method: immunoSEQ multiplex PCR; TCRdb's copy keeps in-frame clones and lacks some. Clonal size and the V and J genes are those of that table, whereas D and trimming came from the DNA. The table shows roughly 200,000 clones, with approximately 80% occurring only once. V was shortened by 2 bases and J by 3 bases, with 10 bases between the two germline ends. Germline CDR1 reads GTSNPN; CDR2 reads SVGIG (reference sequence). The CDR3 spans 13 residues. This sequence was found in a man aged 35-49 years with acute or convalescent COVID-19. The rearrangement joins TRBV30 to TRBJ1-2; D perhaps matches TRBD1 (6 bases). Sequences were obtained from peripheral blood. DNA for the CDR3: TGTGCCTGGAGTACAGGGATGGACTATGGCTACACCTTC. This sequence encodes CAWSTGMDYGYTF.